This T cell receptor (beta chain) derives from a study of monozygotic twins with inflammatory bowel disease. This CDR3 contains 15 residues. Study results and limitations: Against healthy co-twins, IBD patients had lower TCRbeta diversity (measured by inverse Simpson).

The authors made each sample's cDNA in eight separate reactions. Template-switch reactions added UMIs with a 6-nucleotide sample barcode. Following a re-call of the 5' RACE reads, TCRdb has one entry per CDR3 protein and lacks DNA. The sample table sets out about 210,000 distinct CDR3 sequences. Total RNA from whole blood was isolated with no T cell sorting. Regarding this clonotype: Its antigen remains unknown.

The sample consisted of blood. This TCR derives from a human donor with ulcerative colitis or Crohn's disease, or a healthy co-twin of an affected twin (not recorded which). The J gene is TRBJ2-7, the V gene TRBV12-3 or TRBV12-4; TCRdb's D call of TRBD1 is untestable without DNA. This CDR3 is CASSFLGPRRGEQYF.